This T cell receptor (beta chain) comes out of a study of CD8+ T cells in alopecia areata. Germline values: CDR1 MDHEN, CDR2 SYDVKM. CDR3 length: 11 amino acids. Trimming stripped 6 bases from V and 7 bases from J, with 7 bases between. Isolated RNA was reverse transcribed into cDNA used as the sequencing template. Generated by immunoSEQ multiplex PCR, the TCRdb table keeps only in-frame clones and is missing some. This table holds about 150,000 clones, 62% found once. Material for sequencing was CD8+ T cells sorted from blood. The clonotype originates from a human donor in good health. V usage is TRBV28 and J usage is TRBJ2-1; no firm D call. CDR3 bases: TGTGCCAGCAGGGATGGGAATGAGCAGTTCTTC. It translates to CASRDGNEQFF. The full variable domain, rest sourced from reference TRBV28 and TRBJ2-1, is DVKVTQSSRYLVKRTGEKVFLECVQDMDHENMFWYRQDPGLGLRLIYFSYDVKMKEKGDIPEGYSVSREKKERFSLILESASTNQTSMYLCASRDGNEQFFGPGTRLTVL.